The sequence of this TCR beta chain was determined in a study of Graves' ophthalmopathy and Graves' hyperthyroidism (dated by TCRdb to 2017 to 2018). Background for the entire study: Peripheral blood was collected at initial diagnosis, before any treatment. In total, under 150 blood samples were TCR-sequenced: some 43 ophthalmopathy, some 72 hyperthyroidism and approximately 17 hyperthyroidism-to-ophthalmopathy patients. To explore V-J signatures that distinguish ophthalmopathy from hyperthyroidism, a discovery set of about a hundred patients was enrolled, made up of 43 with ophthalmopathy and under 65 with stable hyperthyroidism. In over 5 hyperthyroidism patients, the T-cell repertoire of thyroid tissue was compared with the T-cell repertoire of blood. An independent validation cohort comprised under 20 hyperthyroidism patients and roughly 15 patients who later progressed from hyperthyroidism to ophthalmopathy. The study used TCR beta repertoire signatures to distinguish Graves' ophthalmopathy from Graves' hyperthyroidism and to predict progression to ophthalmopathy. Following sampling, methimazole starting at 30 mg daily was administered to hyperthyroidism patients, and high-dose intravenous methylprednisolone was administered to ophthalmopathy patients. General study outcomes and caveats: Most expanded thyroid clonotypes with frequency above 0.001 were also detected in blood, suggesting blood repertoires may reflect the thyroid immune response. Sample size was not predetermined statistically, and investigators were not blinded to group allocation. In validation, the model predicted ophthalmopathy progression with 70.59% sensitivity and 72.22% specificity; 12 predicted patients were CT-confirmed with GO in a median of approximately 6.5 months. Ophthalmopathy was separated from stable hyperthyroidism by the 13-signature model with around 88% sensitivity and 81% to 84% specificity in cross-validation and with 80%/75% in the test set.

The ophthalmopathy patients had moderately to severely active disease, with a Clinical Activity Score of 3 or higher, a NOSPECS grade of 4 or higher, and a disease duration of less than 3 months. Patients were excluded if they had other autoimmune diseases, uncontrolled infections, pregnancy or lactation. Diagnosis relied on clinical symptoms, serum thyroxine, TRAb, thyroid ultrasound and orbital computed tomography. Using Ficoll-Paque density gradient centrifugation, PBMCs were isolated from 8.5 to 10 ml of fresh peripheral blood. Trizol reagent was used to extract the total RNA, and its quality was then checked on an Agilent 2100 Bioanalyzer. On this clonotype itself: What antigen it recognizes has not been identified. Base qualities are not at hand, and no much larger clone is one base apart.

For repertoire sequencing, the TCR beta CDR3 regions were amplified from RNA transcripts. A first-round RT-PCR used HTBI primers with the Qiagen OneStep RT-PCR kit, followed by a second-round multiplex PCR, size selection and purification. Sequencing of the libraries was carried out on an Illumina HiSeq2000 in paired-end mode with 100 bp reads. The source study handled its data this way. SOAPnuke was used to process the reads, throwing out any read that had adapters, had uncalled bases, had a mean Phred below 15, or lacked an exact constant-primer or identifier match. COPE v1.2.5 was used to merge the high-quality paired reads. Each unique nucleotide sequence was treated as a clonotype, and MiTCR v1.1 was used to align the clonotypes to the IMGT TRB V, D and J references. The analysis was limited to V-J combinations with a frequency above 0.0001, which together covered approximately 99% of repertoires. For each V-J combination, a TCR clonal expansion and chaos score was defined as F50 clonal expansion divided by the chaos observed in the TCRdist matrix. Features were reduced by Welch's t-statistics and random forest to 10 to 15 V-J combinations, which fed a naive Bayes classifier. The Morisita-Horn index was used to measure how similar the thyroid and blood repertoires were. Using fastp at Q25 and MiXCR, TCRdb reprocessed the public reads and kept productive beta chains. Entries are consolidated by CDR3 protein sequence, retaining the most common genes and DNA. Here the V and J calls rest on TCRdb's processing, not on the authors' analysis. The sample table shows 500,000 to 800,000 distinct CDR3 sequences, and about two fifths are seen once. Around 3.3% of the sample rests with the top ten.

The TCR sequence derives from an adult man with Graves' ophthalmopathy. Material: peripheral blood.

The sequenced DNA is TGTGCCAGCAGCGGGGACAGCCTCTACGAGCAGTACTTC. Its coded protein is CASSGDSLYEQYF. The chain links TRBV11-1 with TRBJ2-7, with 7 middle bases fitting TRBD1. Including the terminal cysteine and phenylalanine, the CDR3 comprises 13 residues. Of the read, only the CDR3 DNA is kept; its 39 bases are in frame from base 1. Trimming takes 5 bases off V and 3 bases off J; junction bases not matched to a gene: 4. CDR1 SGHAT and CDR2 FQDESV were looked up in the germline V gene (reference sequence).